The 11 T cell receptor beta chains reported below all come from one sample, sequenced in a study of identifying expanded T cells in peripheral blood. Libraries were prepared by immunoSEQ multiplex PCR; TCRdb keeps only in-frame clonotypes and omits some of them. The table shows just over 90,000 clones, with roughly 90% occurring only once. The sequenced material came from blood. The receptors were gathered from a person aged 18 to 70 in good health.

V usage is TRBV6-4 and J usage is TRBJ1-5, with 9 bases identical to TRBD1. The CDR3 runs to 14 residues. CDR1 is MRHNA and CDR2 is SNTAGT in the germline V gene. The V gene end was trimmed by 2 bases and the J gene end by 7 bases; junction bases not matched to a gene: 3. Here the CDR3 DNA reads TGTGCCAGCAGTGACCGGGACAGGGTGCAGCCCCAGCATTTT. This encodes CASSDRDRVQPQHF.

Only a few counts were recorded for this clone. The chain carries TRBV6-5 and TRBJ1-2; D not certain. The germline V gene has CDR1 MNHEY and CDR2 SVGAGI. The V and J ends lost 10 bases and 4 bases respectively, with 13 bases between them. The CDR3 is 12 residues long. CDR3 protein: CATAAGFYGYTF. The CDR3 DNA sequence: TGTGCCACCGCGGCAGGCTTCTATGGCTACACCTTC.

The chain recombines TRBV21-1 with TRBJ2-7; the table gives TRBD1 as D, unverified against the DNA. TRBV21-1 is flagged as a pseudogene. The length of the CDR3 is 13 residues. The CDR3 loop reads CASSKGDRDEQYF. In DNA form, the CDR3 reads TGTGCCAGCAGCAAAGGGGACAGGGACGAGCAGTACTTC.

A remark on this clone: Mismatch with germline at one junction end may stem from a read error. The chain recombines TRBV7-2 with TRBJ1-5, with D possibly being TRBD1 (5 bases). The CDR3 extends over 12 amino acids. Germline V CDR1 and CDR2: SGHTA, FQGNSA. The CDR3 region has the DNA TGTGCCAGCAGCCAGGGCGACAGCCGCTTGAATTTT. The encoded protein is CASSQGDSRLNF.

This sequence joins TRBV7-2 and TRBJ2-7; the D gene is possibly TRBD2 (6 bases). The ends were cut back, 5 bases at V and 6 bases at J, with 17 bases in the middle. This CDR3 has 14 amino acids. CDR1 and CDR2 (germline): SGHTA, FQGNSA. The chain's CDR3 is CASSTTHQGGEQYF. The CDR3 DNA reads TGTGCCAGCAGCACAACCCACCAGGGAGGCGAGCAGTACTTC.

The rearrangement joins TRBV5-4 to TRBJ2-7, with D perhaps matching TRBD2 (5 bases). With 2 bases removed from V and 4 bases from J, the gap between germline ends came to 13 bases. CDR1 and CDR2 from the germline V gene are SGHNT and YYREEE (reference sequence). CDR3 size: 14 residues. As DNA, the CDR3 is TGTGCCAGCAGCTTCGACCCTACGGGGTACGAGCAGTACTTC. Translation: CASSFDPTGYEQYF.

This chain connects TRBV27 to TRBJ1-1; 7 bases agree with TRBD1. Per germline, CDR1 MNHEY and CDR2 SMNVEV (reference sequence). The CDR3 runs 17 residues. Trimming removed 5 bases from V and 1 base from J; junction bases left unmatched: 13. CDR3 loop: CASSPLGGQMANTEAFF. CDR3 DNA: TGTGCCAGCAGTCCACTGGGGGGACAGATGGCGAACACTGAAGCTTTCTTT.

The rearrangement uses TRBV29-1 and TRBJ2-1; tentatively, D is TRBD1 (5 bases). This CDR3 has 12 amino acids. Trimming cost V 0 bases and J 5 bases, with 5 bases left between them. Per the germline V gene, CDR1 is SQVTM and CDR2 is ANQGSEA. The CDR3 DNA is TGCAGCGTTGAAGAAGGGGACAATGAGCAGTTCTTC. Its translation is CSVEEGDNEQFF.

CDR3 DNA sequence: TGCGCCAGCAGCCAAGAGGAGGGGGCGCGAGTAGGCTACACCTTC. Encoded protein: CASSQEEGARVGYTF. The V gene is TRBV4-1, the J gene TRBJ1-2, with 7 bases aligning to TRBD1. Per the germline V gene, CDR1 is MGHRA and CDR2 is YSYEKL. The ends lost 0 bases at V and 8 bases at J; junction bases unmatched: 9. CDR3 length: 15 amino acids.

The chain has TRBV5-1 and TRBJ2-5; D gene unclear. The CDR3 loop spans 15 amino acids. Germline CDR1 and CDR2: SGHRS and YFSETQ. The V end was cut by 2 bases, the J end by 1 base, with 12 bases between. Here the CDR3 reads CASSFGRYSQETQYF. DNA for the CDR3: TGCGCCAGCAGCTTTGGACGGTACTCCCAAGAGACCCAGTACTTC.

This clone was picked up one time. The DNA for the CDR3 is TGTGCCTGGAGTTTGCAGGTGTACTCCTACGAGCAGTACTTC. Translating it yields CAWSLQVYSYEQYF. This chain connects TRBV30 to TRBJ2-7; D unclear. Trimming took 2 bases from V and 0 from J, leaving 11 bases between them. Germline V gene lookup returns CDR1 GTSNPN and CDR2 SVGIG (reference sequence). The length of the CDR3 is 14 residues.